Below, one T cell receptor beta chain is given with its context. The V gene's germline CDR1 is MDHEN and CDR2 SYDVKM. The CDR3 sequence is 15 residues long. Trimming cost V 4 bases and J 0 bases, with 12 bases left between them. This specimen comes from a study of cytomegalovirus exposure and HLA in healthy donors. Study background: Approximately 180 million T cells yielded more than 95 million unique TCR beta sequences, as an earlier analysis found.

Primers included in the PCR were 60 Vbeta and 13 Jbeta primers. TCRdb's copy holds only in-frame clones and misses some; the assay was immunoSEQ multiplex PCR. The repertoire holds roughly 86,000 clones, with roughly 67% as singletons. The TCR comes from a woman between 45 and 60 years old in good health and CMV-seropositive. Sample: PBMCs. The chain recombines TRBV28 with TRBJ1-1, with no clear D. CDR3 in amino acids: CASSSWTPLNTEAFF. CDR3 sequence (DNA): TGTGCCAGCAGTTCCTGGACTCCCCTGAACACTGAAGCTTTCTTT.